This TCR beta chain was profiled in a study of molecular identifiers for immune sequencing clone quantification. Naive CD8 T cells underwent sorting with the CD8+CD4-CCR7+CD45RA+ definition. Using its own MiXCR run on the PCR reads, TCRdb lists one record per CDR3 protein. The sample has approximately 680,000 distinct CDR3 sequences; about 25% are singletons. The germline CDR1 and CDR2 sequences are SGHNT and YYREEE (reference sequence). This CDR3 is 14 amino acids long. J was trimmed by 5 bases and V by 3 bases; bases with no gene match: 6. Study results and caveats: Clones above 20 RNA copies contained over 98% of effector molecules but under 1% of naive ones.

This clonotype was seen a few times. Its antigen is not identified. The sample taken for sequencing was naive CD8+ T cells from blood, with Jurkat cell RNA spiked in. Sample subset: FACS-sorted CD8+CD4-CCR7+CD45RA+ naive T cells. The chain is built from TRBV5-4 and TRBJ2-5; 8 positions match TRBD1. This receptor was obtained from a human donor in good health. Some libraries in this study had Jurkat cell RNA spiked in. CDR3 sequence: CASSWTGNMETQYF. The CDR3 bases are TGTGCCAGCAGCTGGACAGGGAATATGGAGACCCAGTACTTC.